Below are 32 T cell receptor beta chains sequenced from a single sample in a study of T cells after posttransplantation cyclophosphamide (dated by TCRdb to 2016 to 2017). The treatment or condition label, read with the paper, signifies: high-dose cyclophosphamide on days +3 and +4 as single-agent GVHD prophylaxis. Busulfan and fludarabine conditioning, a related or unrelated marrow graft, and cyclophosphamide on days +3 and +4 were given to PTCy patients. Library method: the immunoSEQ multiplex PCR assay. Entries here come from immuneACCESS through TCRdb and include only in-frame sequences with V and J called. Some clones fail to appear in such tables; in the studies checked, an unresolved V gene covers under half of the shortfall, and the cause of the remainder is unknown. This sample holds approximately 40,000 clones; roughly 73% were observed only once. The ten largest clones add up to 7% to 8.5% of the sample.

This specimen was CD4+ T cells sorted from blood, taken about 1,900 days after a stem cell transplant with posttransplant cyclophosphamide. The source of these receptors is a female patient aged 40-50 years who received an allogeneic stem cell transplant from a related donor, was CMV-positive, and had no GVHD. Following a transplant, a fraction of the T cells may be traceable to the graft donor.

V gene TRBV7-2 combines with J gene TRBJ2-2; 10 bases fit TRBD1. V lost 6 bases, J lost 6 bases, and 7 bases stayed unmatched. Germline V gene data show CDR1 as SGHTA and CDR2 as FQGNSA. The CDR3 length is 15 residues. DNA of the CDR3: TGTGCCAGCAGAATGACAGGGGGCAGTCCCGGGGAGCTGTTTTTT. It is translated as CASRMTGGSPGELFF.

This chain connects TRBV7-9 to TRBJ2-7, with 11 positions matching TRBD2. The J segment lost 5 bases and the V segment lost 2 bases, leaving 8 bases of the junction unmatched. Germline V gives CDR1 SEHNR, CDR2 FQNEAQ (reference sequence). The CDR3 spans 16 residues. This CDR3 reads CASSLSGSGGVHEQYF. CDR3 bases: TGTGCCAGCAGCTTATCGGGTAGCGGGGGGGTCCACGAGCAGTACTTC.

This chain connects TRBV7-2 to TRBJ1-5; D perhaps matches TRBD1 (5 bases). The CDR3 length is 16 residues. V shed 3 bases and J shed 9 bases, with 21 bases lying between them. Germline-derived CDR1 and CDR2 are SGHTA and FQGNSA. The CDR3 region has the DNA TGTGCCAGCAGCTTGAGGGGTGGGGCGCGGGGATTGCCCCAGCATTTT. It yields the protein CASSLRGGARGLPQHF.

The V gene is TRBV27, the J gene TRBJ2-7, with 8 bases identical to TRBD1. Germline loops: CDR1 MNHEY, CDR2 SMNVEV (reference sequence). V lost 9 bases to trimming and J lost 1 base; unmatched junction nucleotides: 14. The CDR3 spans 16 residues. Here the CDR3 reads CASRLGTGDRSYEQYF. CDR3 sequence (DNA): TGTGCCAGTCGACTTGGGACAGGCGATCGGTCCTACGAGCAGTACTTC.

V is TRBV2 and J is TRBJ1-3, with no clear D. The CDR3 totals 13 residues. CDR1 SNHLY and CDR2 FYNNEI come from the germline V gene. The ends were cut back, 10 bases at V and 4 bases at J, with 14 bases in the middle. CDR3 sequence: CAIGRTAGNTIYF. The CDR3, as DNA: TGTGCCATAGGACGGACTGCCGGAAACACCATATATTTT.

The gene calls are TRBV4-1 and TRBJ1-1; 8 positions agree with TRBD1. Germline V gives CDR1 MGHRA, CDR2 YSYEKL. CDR3 length equals 15 residues. The V and J ends lost 1 base and 4 bases, in that order; junction bases with no gene match: 5. The CDR3 sequence is CASSQGDRGGTEAFF. CDR3 DNA: TGCGCCAGCAGCCAAGGCGACAGGGGAGGCACTGAAGCTTTCTTT.

This chain connects TRBV7-8 to TRBJ2-3; TRBD1 aligns across 7 bases. Germline V gene sequence: CDR1 SGHVS, CDR2 FQNEAQ. After removal of 0 bases from V and 5 bases from J, the junction contained 5 bases not matched to a gene. This CDR3 spans 15 amino acids. CDR3 nucleotides: TGTGCCAGCAGCTTAGCGATATCAGGGGGAGATACGCAGTATTTT. It codes for CASSLAISGGDTQYF.

This clone was seen once. The gene calls are TRBV5-4 and TRBJ1-2; the match to TRBD1 covers 9 bases. This CDR3 is 17 amino acids long. The germline CDR1 and CDR2 sequences are SGHNT and YYREEE (reference sequence). With V trimmed by 0 bases and J by 7 bases, 13 bases remained unmatched. The CDR3 sequence: CASSLAWGQGVGSGYTF. For the CDR3, the DNA is TGTGCCAGCAGCTTGGCCTGGGGACAGGGCGTAGGCAGTGGCTACACCTTC.

This clone has more than one count but fewer than ten. The rearrangement uses TRBV5-6 and TRBJ1-3; TRBD1 agrees at 8 bases. The ends lost 0 bases at V and 6 bases at J; junction bases unmatched: 8. The CDR3 runs to 16 residues. From germline, CDR1 is SGHDT and CDR2 YYEEEE. CDR3 nucleotide sequence: TGTGCCAGCAGCTTGGGATTGACAGGGGCGCTAAACACCATATATTTT. It is translated as CASSLGLTGALNTIYF.

The rearrangement joins TRBV18 to TRBJ1-1, with a tentative D call TRBD1 (6 bases). V was clipped by 4 bases and J by 4 bases, with 10 bases between them. Germline CDR1 is KGHSH and CDR2 is LQKENI. The length of the CDR3 is 13 residues. The CDR3 here is CASSLDRSTEAFF. The DNA for the CDR3 is TGTGCCAGCTCACTTGACAGGAGCACTGAAGCTTTCTTT.

This clone turned up a few times. The gene calls are TRBV7-3 and TRBJ2-2; TRBD1 aligns across 7 bases. The V segment lost 5 bases and the J segment 7 bases; nucleotides outside the gene matches: 10. CDR1 and CDR2 (germline): SGHTA, FQGTGA. This CDR3 is 15 amino acids long. CDR3: CASSPGEGASGELFF. Here the CDR3 DNA reads TGTGCCAGCAGCCCCGGCGAGGGGGCAAGCGGGGAGCTGTTTTTT.

The V call is TRBV27, the J call TRBJ1-6; D not certain. CDR1 MNHEY and CDR2 SMNVEV come from the germline V gene (reference sequence). The ends were cut back, 9 bases at V and 7 bases at J, with 13 bases in the middle. This CDR3 contains 13 residues. The CDR3 region is CASRSSWNSPLHF. The CDR3 DNA is TGTGCCAGTCGGAGTAGTTGGAATTCACCCCTCCACTTT.

V gene TRBV7-9 combines with J gene TRBJ2-1, with TRBD2 matching 12 bases. This CDR3 is 16 amino acids long. V trimming: 5 bases; J trimming: 4 bases; junction bases outside the gene matches: 6. CDR1 is SEHNR, CDR2 FQNEAQ, per germline (reference sequence). The CDR3, as DNA: TGTGCCAGCAGCCCGGTTGGACTAGCGGGGTACAATGAGCAGTTCTTC. Translated, it gives CASSPVGLAGYNEQFF. Using reference TRBV7-9 and TRBJ2-1 for the parts outside the CDR3, the full variable domain is DTGVSQNPRHKITKRGQNVTFRCDPISEHNRLYWYRQTLGQGPEFLTYFQNEAQLEKSRLLSDRFSAERPKGSFSTLEIQRTEQGDSAMYLCASSPVGLAGYNEQFFGPGTRLTVL.

In its sample, this clone was seen a few times. V gene TRBV29-1 combines with J gene TRBJ2-7; TRBD1 matches at 8 bases. This CDR3 spans 14 amino acids. Per germline, CDR1 SQVTM and CDR2 ANQGSEA. The ends lost 6 bases at V and 0 bases at J; junction bases unmatched: 7. CDR3 in amino acids: CSVATGGSSYEQYF. The CDR3 coding sequence is TGCAGCGTAGCCACAGGGGGGAGCTCCTACGAGCAGTACTTC.

The V and J genes are TRBV7-6 and TRBJ2-3; 9 nucleotides line up with TRBD2. J lost 6 bases, V lost 1 base, and 11 bases had no gene match. This CDR3 region has 17 residues. The germline CDR1 and CDR2 sequences are SGHVS and FNYEAQ. The CDR3 region is CASSLVRGGGAMDTQYF. DNA for the CDR3: TGTGCCAGCAGCTTAGTCAGGGGCGGGGGGGCCATGGATACGCAGTATTTT.

The chain links TRBV7-8 to TRBJ1-6, with a tentative D call TRBD1 (5 bases). The CDR3 is 15 residues long. Germline V gene sequence: CDR1 SGHVS, CDR2 FQNEAQ. V dropped 1 base and J dropped 6 bases, with 10 bases sitting between them. The chain's CDR3 is CASSLGGPLNSPLHF. The DNA of the CDR3 is TGTGCCAGCAGCTTAGGGGGCCCTCTTAATTCACCCCTCCACTTT.

V usage is TRBV5-1 and J usage is TRBJ1-5; TRBD1 matches 8 bases. This CDR3 spans 15 amino acids. V lost 0 bases to trimming and J lost 5 bases; unmatched junction nucleotides: 4. The V gene's germline CDR1 is SGHRS and CDR2 YFSETQ. This CDR3 is CASSLDGTGHQPQHF. CDR3 DNA: TGCGCCAGCAGCTTGGACGGGACAGGACATCAGCCCCAGCATTTT.

In this sample, this clone turned up once. The chain has TRBV5-1 and TRBJ1-1; 8 bases line up with TRBD1. The CDR3 spans 16 residues. With 4 bases clipped from V and 4 bases from J, the junction kept 12 bases outside the gene matches. Germline CDR1 is SGHRS and CDR2 is YFSETQ. CDR3 DNA sequence: TGCGCCAGCAGCGGGCAGCAGGGGGCTCGTAGCACTGAAGCTTTCTTT. The encoded protein is CASSGQQGARSTEAFF.

The chain is built from TRBV6-5 and TRBJ2-7, with 10 bases that match TRBD2. CDR1 is MNHEY and CDR2 is SVGAGI in the germline V gene. V was clipped by 6 bases and J by 3 bases; unmatched bases: 5. CDR3 length: 14 amino acids. The DNA of the CDR3 is TGTGCCAGCAGGCCGAGCGGGGGGGGCTACGAGCAGTACTTC. Amino acids: CASRPSGGGYEQYF.

The rearrangement links TRBV6-1 to TRBJ2-7; possibly TRBD1 for D (6 bases). This CDR3 contains 13 residues. The ends were cut back, 6 bases at V and 5 bases at J, with 14 bases in the middle. Germline-derived CDR1 and CDR2 are MNHNS and SASEGT. The CDR3 DNA follows: TGTGCCAGCAGGCCGGGACAATGGGACGAGCAGTACTTC. Residues: CASRPGQWDEQYF.

The chain combines TRBV10-1 with TRBJ2-7; 7 bases align to TRBD2. This CDR3 contains 12 residues. From germline, CDR1 is WNHNN and CDR2 SYGVQD (reference sequence). The junction had 9 bases not matched to a gene; V was cut back by 10 bases and J by 6 bases. The CDR3 loop is CATRGGAFEQYF. In DNA form, the CDR3 reads TGCGCCACCCGGGGAGGGGCTTTCGAGCAGTACTTC.

The CDR3: CASSDLGLAGGNEQFF. CDR3 nucleotide sequence: TGTGCCAGCAGTGACCTGGGACTAGCGGGGGGGAATGAGCAGTTCTTC. V is TRBV6-1 and J is TRBJ2-1; 16 bases fit TRBD2. The length of the CDR3 is 16 residues. J was trimmed by 7 bases and V by 3 bases; bases with no gene match: 3. CDR1 is MNHNS and CDR2 is SASEGT in the germline V gene.

The V call is TRBV29-1, the J call TRBJ1-1; a weak D match, TRBD1 (5 bases). V shed 5 bases and J shed 10 bases, with 14 bases lying between them. Looked up from germline, CDR1 is SQVTM and CDR2 is ANQGSEA. The CDR3 has 11 residues. The CDR3 here is CSVSMGGTAFF. CDR3 bases: TGCAGCGTTAGCATGGGGGGAACAGCTTTCTTT.

This chain connects TRBV27 to TRBJ2-3; possibly TRBD2 for D (6 bases). The CDR3 sequence is 18 residues long. Germline loops: CDR1 MNHEY, CDR2 SMNVEV (reference sequence). Trimming pared 7 bases from V and 0 bases from J, leaving 23 bases between. CDR3 bases: TGTGCCAGCACCCACAGAACGGGAGCGGCACTTAGCACAGATACGCAGTATTTT. Encoded protein: CASTHRTGAALSTDTQYF.

The V call is TRBV6-1, the J call TRBJ1-2; tentatively, D is TRBD1 (6 bases). Looked up from germline, CDR1 is MNHNS and CDR2 is SASEGT. The V end lost 5 bases, the J end lost 7 bases, and 17 bases lay between the germline ends. This CDR3 region has 14 residues. The CDR3 here is CASSFRQAPGGYTF. In nucleotides, the CDR3 is TGTGCCAGCAGTTTTAGACAGGCCCCGGGTGGCTACACCTTC.

The CDR3 loop reads CASSPGLAGVTNTGELFF. The CDR3 bases are TGTGCCAGCAGCCCAGGACTAGCGGGGGTCACAAACACCGGGGAGCTGTTTTTT. The chain has TRBV13 and TRBJ2-2; TRBD2 agrees at 13 bases. CDR3 length equals 18 residues. The germline V gene has CDR1 PRHDT and CDR2 FYEKMQ (reference sequence). With V trimmed by 5 bases and J by 2 bases, 8 bases remained unmatched.

CDR3 sequence reads: CASRDRRTDTQYF. Here the CDR3 DNA reads TGTGCCAGCAGGGACAGGAGAACAGATACGCAGTATTTT. The rearrangement joins TRBV6-6 to TRBJ2-3; 7 bases align to TRBD1. The CDR3 runs 13 residues. Trimming removed 6 bases from V and 3 bases from J; junction bases left unmatched: 3. Germline assignment: CDR1 MNHNY and CDR2 SVGAGI (reference sequence).

The V call is TRBV25-1, the J call TRBJ2-7; no reliable D call. Deletions cut 3 bases from V and 7 bases from J, with 4 bases between. The CDR3 spans 10 residues. In germline, CDR1 is MGHDK, CDR2 SYGVNS. The CDR3 sequence is CASSEREQYF. The CDR3 coding sequence is TGTGCCAGCAGTGAGCGAGAGCAGTACTTC.

The chain joins TRBV7-5 to TRBJ2-7; the D call TRBD2 from the table was never checked on the DNA. TRBV7-5 is annotated as a pseudogene. This CDR3 has 16 amino acids. For the CDR3, the DNA is TGTGCCAGAAGCTTCCCCTCGGAACAACTCGGGAACGAGCAGTACTTC. Amino acids: CARSFPSEQLGNEQYF.

V and J are TRBV15 and TRBJ2-3, with TRBD1 matching over 10 bases. The CDR3 is 16 amino acids. Germline CDR1 is LNHNV and CDR2 is YYDKDF (reference sequence). With V trimmed by 5 bases and J by 4 bases, 9 bases remained unmatched. DNA for the CDR3: TGTGCCACCAGCGGGATGGACAGGGGGGAGGCAGATACGCAGTATTTT. Its translation is CATSGMDRGEADTQYF.

The V and J genes are TRBV6-6 and TRBJ2-5; 10 bases match TRBD1. The length of the CDR3 is 15 residues. Germline assignment: CDR1 MNHNY and CDR2 SVGAGI (reference sequence). The junction had 3 bases not matched to a gene; V was cut back by 2 bases and J by 3 bases. In nucleotides, the CDR3 is TGTGCCAGCAGTTACCCAGGACAGGGGGAAGAGACCCAGTACTTC. This encodes CASSYPGQGEETQYF.

The chain uses TRBV18 and TRBJ2-7; weak D call: TRBD1 (5 bases). Germline V CDR1 and CDR2: KGHSH, LQKENI. The V end was cut by 0 bases, the J end by 0 bases, with 12 bases between. This CDR3 is built from 16 residues. The CDR3: CASSPPPRDSSYEQYF. The CDR3 nucleotides are TGTGCCAGCTCACCACCCCCCAGGGATTCCTCCTACGAGCAGTACTTC.